This T cell receptor (beta chain) stems from a study of tissue T cells after allogeneic stem cell transplantation. The time point was: mouse harvest day 14 after allogeneic transplant. Mouse grafts combined 10^7 T-cell-depleted bone marrow cells with 10^6 splenic CD5+ T cells. Details on this clone: The gene names given are mouse names. The missing CDR3 end, 1 residue past where the read stops, is filled in from the germline J gene.

Profiled with immunoSEQ multiplex PCR; TCRdb holds only in-frame clones, not every one. The table lists roughly 2,900 clones, 35% to 55% of them singletons. Germline CDR1 is GFQATS and CDR2 is STVNSAI. Trimming stripped 0 bases from V and 3 bases from J, with 4 bases between. This CDR3 comprises 12 residues. The sequenced material came from gut tissue. The chain combines TRBV20 with TRBJ2-4; D uncertain. This clonotype originated in a female BALB/c mouse given C57BL/6 T cells with graft-versus-host disease after an allogeneic hematopoietic cell transplant. The CDR3 reads CGARDGQNTLYF. The part of the CDR3 DNA that was read is TGTGGTGCTAGGGATGGCCAAAACACCTTGTAC. Together with reference TRBV20 and TRBJ2-4, the CDR3 gives the full variable domain: GALVYQYPRRTICKSGTSMRMECQAVGFQATSVAWYRQSPQKTFELIALSTVNSAIKYEQNFTQEKFPISHPNLSFSSMTVLNAYLEDRGLYLCGARDGQNTLYFGAGTRLSVL.